This T cell receptor beta chain appears in the sequencing data of a study of blood T cell repertoires in COVID-19. Study at large: PBMCs, B-cell-depleted T cells, or T cells were the source of the cDNA or gDNA that made up the material.

Germline CDR1 is MDHEN and CDR2 is SYDVKM. V lost 6 bases and J 3 bases, leaving 18 bases between the germline ends. The CDR3 has 15 residues. Participant-reported clinical history was the basis for cohort assignment. Under the authors' procedure: Researchers report that nucleated cell counts were estimated from reference gene primer amplification. The assay was immunoSEQ multiplex PCR, and TCRdb's table has in-frame clones only and misses some. The D gene and trimming were derived from the DNA, and the V and J assignments and clone size from that table. This sample yields approximately 200,000 clones, of which 70% to 90% are seen a single time; about 7.7% belongs to the top ten.

Sequencing was done on a sample of PBMCs or T cells enriched from blood (not recorded which). The chain uses TRBV28 and TRBJ2-7, with a tentative D call TRBD1 (6 bases). This receptor was taken from a woman in her thirties or forties with acute COVID-19. The CDR3 protein is CASRLGGHGVYEQYF. CDR3 in DNA: TGTGCCAGCAGACTAGGGGGTCACGGGGTCTACGAGCAGTACTTC.